This T cell receptor beta chain was observed in a study of shared clonotypes between healthy human individuals. In the case of this clone: No antigen is known for it.

Germline V CDR1 and CDR2: MDHEN, SYDVKM. The CDR3 runs to 14 residues. The V end was cut by 2 bases, the J end by 7 bases, with 11 bases between. The study ran the assay at deep level. Assay used: immunoSEQ multiplex PCR; TCRdb lists only in-frame clones, some missing. This table has 950,000 to 1,100,000 clones, roughly 70% appearing once. General observations from the study: In this cohort, only blood was sampled, and tissue repertoires likely differ.

The donors, all of them Caucasian adults, lived in Nashville, Tennessee. The gene calls are TRBV28 and TRBJ1-4, with D tentatively TRBD1 (5 bases). The source of this sequence is a man younger than 35 in good health. The specimen sequenced was memory CD4+ T cells sorted from blood. Subset meaning: CD45RA-negative fraction. Here the CDR3 DNA reads TGTGCCAGCAGTTTAGGCGGAAGGGGTGAAAAACTGTTTTTT. Translation: CASSLGGRGEKLFF.